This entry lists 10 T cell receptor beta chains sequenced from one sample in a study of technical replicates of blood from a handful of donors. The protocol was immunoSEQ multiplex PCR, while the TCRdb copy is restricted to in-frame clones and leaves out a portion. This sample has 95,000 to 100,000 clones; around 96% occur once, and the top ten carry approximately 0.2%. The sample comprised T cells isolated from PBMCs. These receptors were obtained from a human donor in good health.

The CDR3: CASSWGQNTEAFF. In DNA form, the CDR3 reads TGTGCCAGCAGTTGGGGACAGAACACTGAAGCTTTCTTT. V and J are TRBV6-5 and TRBJ1-1; D is possibly TRBD1 (6 bases). Germline loops: CDR1 MNHEY, CDR2 SVGAGI. This CDR3 spans 13 amino acids. Trimming took off 4 bases at V and 1 base at J, with 7 bases between the two ends.

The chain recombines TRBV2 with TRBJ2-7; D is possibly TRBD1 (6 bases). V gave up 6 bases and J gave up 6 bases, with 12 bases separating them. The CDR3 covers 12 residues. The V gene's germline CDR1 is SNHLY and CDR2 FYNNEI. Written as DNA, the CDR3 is TGTGCCAGCAGGTCGACAGGCCGCGAGCAGTACTTC. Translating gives CASRSTGREQYF.

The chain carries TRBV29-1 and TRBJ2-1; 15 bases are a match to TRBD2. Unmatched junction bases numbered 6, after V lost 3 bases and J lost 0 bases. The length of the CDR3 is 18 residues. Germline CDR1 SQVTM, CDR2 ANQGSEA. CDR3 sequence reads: CSVDGTSGRLGSYNEQFF. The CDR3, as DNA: TGCAGCGTTGATGGGACTAGCGGGAGGTTGGGCTCCTACAATGAGCAGTTCTTC.

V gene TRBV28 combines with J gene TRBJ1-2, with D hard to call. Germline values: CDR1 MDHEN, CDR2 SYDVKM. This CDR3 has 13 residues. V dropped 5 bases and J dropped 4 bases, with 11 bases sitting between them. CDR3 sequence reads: CASSGPTLYGYTF. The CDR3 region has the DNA TGTGCCAGCAGTGGTCCGACACTCTATGGCTACACCTTC.

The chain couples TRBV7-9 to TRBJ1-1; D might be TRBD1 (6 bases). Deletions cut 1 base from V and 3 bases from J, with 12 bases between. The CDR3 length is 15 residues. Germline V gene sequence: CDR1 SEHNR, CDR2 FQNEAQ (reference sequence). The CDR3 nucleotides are TGTGCCAGCAGCTTAGTTGTGGGGGCATACACTGAAGCTTTCTTT. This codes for CASSLVVGAYTEAFF. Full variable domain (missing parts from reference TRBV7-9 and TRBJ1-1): DTGVSQNPRHKITKRGQNVTFRCDPISEHNRLYWYRQTLGQGPEFLTYFQNEAQLEKSRLLSDRFSAERPKGSFSTLEIQRTEQGDSAMYLCASSLVVGAYTEAFFGQGTRLTVV.

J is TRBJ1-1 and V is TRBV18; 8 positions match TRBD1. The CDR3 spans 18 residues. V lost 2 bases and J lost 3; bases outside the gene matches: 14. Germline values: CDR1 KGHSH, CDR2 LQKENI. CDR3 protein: CASSPEWSRGQWYTEAFF. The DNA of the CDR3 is TGTGCCAGCTCACCAGAGTGGAGCAGGGGGCAGTGGTACACTGAAGCTTTCTTT.

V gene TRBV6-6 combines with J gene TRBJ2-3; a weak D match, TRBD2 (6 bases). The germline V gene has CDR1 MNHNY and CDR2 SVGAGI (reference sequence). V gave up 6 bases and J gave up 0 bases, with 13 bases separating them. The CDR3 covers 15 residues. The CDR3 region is CASRHSGTSTDTQYF. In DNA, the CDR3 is TGTGCCAGCAGGCACTCCGGGACTAGCACAGATACGCAGTATTTT.

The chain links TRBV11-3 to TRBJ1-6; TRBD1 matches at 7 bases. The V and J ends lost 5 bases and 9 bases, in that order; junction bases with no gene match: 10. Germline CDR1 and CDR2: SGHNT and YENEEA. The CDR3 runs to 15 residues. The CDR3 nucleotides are TGTGCCAGCAGCGTACAGGGGCCCCAGAGTTCACCCCTCCACTTT. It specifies CASSVQGPQSSPLHF.

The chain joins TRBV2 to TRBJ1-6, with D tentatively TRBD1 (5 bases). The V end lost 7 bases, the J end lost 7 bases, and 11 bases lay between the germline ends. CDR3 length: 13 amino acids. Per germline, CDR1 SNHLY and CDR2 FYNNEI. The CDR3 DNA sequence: TGTGCCAGCACGGAGTCAGGGAATTCACCCCTCCACTTT. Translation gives CASTESGNSPLHF.

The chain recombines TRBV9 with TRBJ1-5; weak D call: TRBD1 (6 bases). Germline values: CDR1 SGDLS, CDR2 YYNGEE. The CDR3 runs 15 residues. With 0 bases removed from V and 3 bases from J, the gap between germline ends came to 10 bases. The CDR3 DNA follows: TGTGCCAGCAGCGTAGGTAGGACAGTCAATCAGCCCCAGCATTTT. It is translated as CASSVGRTVNQPQHF. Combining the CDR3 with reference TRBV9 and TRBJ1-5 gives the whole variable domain DSGVTQTPKHLITATGQRVTLRCSPRSGDLSVYWYQQSLDQGLQFLIQYYNGEERAKGNILERFSAQQFPDLHSELNLSSLELGDSALYFCASSVGRTVNQPQHFGDGTRLSIL.